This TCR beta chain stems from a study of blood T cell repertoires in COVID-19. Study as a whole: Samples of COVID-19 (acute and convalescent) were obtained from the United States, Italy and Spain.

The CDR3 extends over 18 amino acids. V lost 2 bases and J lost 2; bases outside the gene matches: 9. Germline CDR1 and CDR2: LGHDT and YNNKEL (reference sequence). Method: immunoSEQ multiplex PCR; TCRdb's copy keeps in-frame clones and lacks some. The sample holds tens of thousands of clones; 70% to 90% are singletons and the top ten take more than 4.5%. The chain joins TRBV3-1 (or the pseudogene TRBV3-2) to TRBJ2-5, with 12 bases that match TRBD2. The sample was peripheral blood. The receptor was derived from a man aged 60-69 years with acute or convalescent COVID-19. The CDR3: CASSQLLAGGRLQETQYF. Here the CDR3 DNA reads TGTGCCAGCAGCCAACTACTAGCGGGGGGCCGATTACAAGAGACCCAGTACTTC.